This TCR beta chain was identified in a study of identical twins. Between the trimmed V and J ends, which lost 6 bases and 6 bases, there was a span of 21 bases. CDR1 and CDR2 from the germline V gene are SQVTM and ANQGSEA. This CDR3 region has 15 residues. TCRdb fed the 5' RACE reads into MiXCR, producing one record per CDR3 protein. The profile shows hundreds of thousands of distinct CDR3 sequences, 9% to 15% of them singletons. The same data also contributed to another study, on yellow fever vaccine responses in identical twins.

The receptor comes from a woman between 18 and 30 years old in good health. The V call is TRBV29-1, the J call TRBJ2-1, with D perhaps given as TRBD1 or TRBD2 (6 bases each). Sequencing was done on a sample of PBMCs. CDR3 protein: CSVLNRVKGGNEQFF. The CDR3 DNA sequence: TGCAGCGTGCTGAACAGGGTCAAGGGAGGCAATGAGCAGTTCTTC.